Following are 23 T cell receptor beta chains from one sample sequenced in a study of blood T cells in healthy people across ages. A sample-barcoded 5' primer and a J-beta primer mix were used in a second PCR of roughly 7 to 11 cycles. TCRdb itself ran the 5' RACE reads through MiXCR, one entry per CDR3 protein. This sample has roughly 680,000 distinct CDR3 sequences, with under 65% found just once. The sequencing input was blood. These receptors all stem from a woman aged 80 or over in good health.

Ten or more counts support this clonotype. The chain links TRBV7-2 to TRBJ2-1; D remains ambiguous. Between the trimmed V and J ends, which lost 5 bases and 6 bases, there was a span of 8 bases. From germline, CDR1 is SGHTA and CDR2 FQGNSA. The CDR3 contains 12 residues. Here the CDR3 reads CASSPSLNEQFF. The DNA of the CDR3 is TGTGCCAGCAGCCCCTCCCTCAATGAGCAGTTCTTC.

In its sample, this clonotype was seen once. The rearrangement joins TRBV3-1 to TRBJ2-6, with D perhaps given as TRBD1 or TRBD2 (5 bases each). This CDR3 contains 17 residues. V lost 0 bases to trimming and J lost 0 bases, with 9 bases between them. Germline CDR1 and CDR2: LGHDT and YNNKEL (reference sequence). As DNA, the CDR3 is TGTGCCAGCAGCCAAGAGGGGGATCGCTCTGGGGCCAACGTCCTGACTTTC. The encoded protein is CASSQEGDRSGANVLTF.

Note on this clonotype: It may be a read error: a sequence one base away is much more abundant. The chain couples TRBV11-3 to TRBJ2-3; 7 nucleotides line up with TRBD2. This CDR3 region has 14 residues. V was pared by 5 bases and J by 2 bases, with 4 bases of the junction left unmatched. In germline, CDR1 is SGHNT, CDR2 YENEEA. This chain's CDR3 is CASSGGDPTDTQYF. CDR3 DNA: TGTGCCAGCAGCGGGGGGGACCCCACAGATACGCAGTATTTT. The variable domain in full, with the rest retrieved from reference TRBV11-3 and TRBJ2-3, is EAGVVQSPRYKIIEKKQPVAFWCNPISGHNTLYWYLQNLGQGPELLIRYENEEAVDDSQLPKDRFSAERLKGVDSTLKIQPAELGDSAVYLCASSGGDPTDTQYFGPGTRLTVL.

This clonotype appeared many times. The J gene is TRBJ2-1, the V gene TRBV3-1, with TRBD2 matching over 8 bases. This CDR3 has 15 residues. Per germline, CDR1 LGHDT and CDR2 YNNKEL (reference sequence). Trimming cost V 0 bases and J 8 bases; bases outside gene matches: 6. CDR3 bases: TGTGCCAGCAGCCAAGACGGGAGGGAGTACGATGAGCAGTTCTTC. This gives the protein CASSQDGREYDEQFF.

Concerning this clonotype: This clone may be a read error of a much larger clone one base away. The V and J genes are TRBV7-9 and TRBJ2-1, with D tentatively TRBD1 (6 bases). This CDR3 region has 18 residues. CDR1 SEHNR and CDR2 FQNEAQ come from the germline V gene (reference sequence). The V end lost 5 bases, the J end lost 2 bases, and 22 bases lay between the germline ends. The CDR3 loop is CASSHSTNRESTYNEQFF. The CDR3 DNA reads as TGTGCCAGCAGCCACAGTACAAACAGGGAGAGCACCTACAATGAGCAGTTCTTC.

A word on this clonotype: A much larger clone differs by one base, so this may be a read error. V gene TRBV19 combines with J gene TRBJ2-4; TRBD1 aligns across 7 bases. Germline lookup yields CDR1 LNHDA and CDR2 SQIVND (reference sequence). This CDR3 is 15 amino acids long. V dropped 4 bases and J dropped 13; count of bases not matched to a gene: 16. CDR3 nucleotide sequence: TGTGCCAGTAGTAAATCAGGACAGGCTGACTACAAGCAGTACTTC. Translated: CASSKSGQADYKQYF.

This clonotype was counted at least ten times. The gene calls are TRBV7-9 and TRBJ2-7; no clear D gene. Germline-derived CDR1 and CDR2 are SEHNR and FQNEAQ (reference sequence). The CDR3 has 13 amino acids. Trimming removed 3 bases at V and 3 bases at J, with 9 bases between. CDR3 sequence reads: CASSFPTDYEQYF. The CDR3 DNA follows: TGTGCCAGCAGCTTCCCTACGGACTACGAGCAGTACTTC.

This clonotype was seen many times. This rearrangement joins TRBV27 to TRBJ2-1, with D unclear. The CDR3 spans 15 residues. From germline, CDR1 is MNHEY and CDR2 SMNVEV (reference sequence). Trimming removed 3 bases from V and 2 bases from J, with 11 bases in between. In nucleotides, the CDR3 is TGTGCCAGCAGTTTCTCTACCCCTCCCTACAATGAGCAGTTCTTC. Translated: CASSFSTPPYNEQFF.

The V and J genes are TRBV9 and TRBJ2-7; the D gene is possibly TRBD2 (5 bases). This CDR3 spans 16 amino acids. Looked up from germline, CDR1 is SGDLS and CDR2 is YYNGEE. V was clipped by 4 bases and J by 2 bases, with 19 bases between them. The DNA of the CDR3 is TGTGCCAGCAGCCCCTCGCCGAAGCGGACCCCCTACGAGCAGTACTTC. This translates into CASSPSPKRTPYEQYF.

In this sample, this clonotype turned up a few times. The chain is built from TRBV30 and TRBJ2-1; unclear D gene. The V end was cut by 2 bases, the J end by 0 bases, with 2 bases between. Germline assignment: CDR1 GTSNPN and CDR2 SVGIG (reference sequence). This CDR3 spans 12 amino acids. CDR3 loop: CAWSPSYNEQFF. The DNA for the CDR3 is TGTGCCTGGAGTCCCTCCTACAATGAGCAGTTCTTC.

A few counts support this clonotype. The rearrangement links TRBV5-1 to TRBJ2-5; TRBD1 aligns across 9 bases. The CDR3 loop spans 14 amino acids. CDR1 is SGHRS and CDR2 is YFSETQ in the germline V gene. V shed 4 bases, J shed 1 base, and the junction held 2 bases outside the gene matches. The CDR3 loop reads CASSTGQGQETQYF. Here the CDR3 DNA reads TGCGCCAGCAGCACGGGACAGGGCCAAGAGACCCAGTACTTC.

The rearrangement uses TRBV20-1 and TRBJ2-1; no clear D gene. TRBJ2-7 explains the end of the DNA better; the J call may be wrong. The CDR3 extends over 13 amino acids. CDR1 and CDR2 (germline): DFQATT, SNEGSKA (reference sequence). The CDR3 coding sequence is TGCAGTGCTAGAGCGGGTGTCCTGTACGAGCAGTACTTC. Residues: CSARAGVLYEQYF.

Note on this clonotype: A much more abundant neighbour one base away suggests this may be a read error. V is TRBV7-3 and J is TRBJ2-7; 9 nucleotides match TRBD2. J gave up 7 bases and V 5 bases, and 18 bases lay outside the gene matches. This CDR3 region has 17 residues. The germline CDR1 and CDR2 sequences are SGHTA and FQGTGA. The CDR3 DNA sequence: TGTGCCAGCAGCAAAAGGGCGGGAGGGCTGCCCTACAATGAGCAGTACTTC. This translates into CASSKRAGGLPYNEQYF.

The rearrangement joins TRBV7-2 to TRBJ1-1, with D possibly being TRBD1 (5 bases). Looked up from germline, CDR1 is SGHTA and CDR2 is FQGNSA. Trimming took 2 bases from V and 4 from J, leaving 11 bases between them. This CDR3 has 14 amino acids. The CDR3 loop is CASSLRGGATEAFF. The CDR3 region has the DNA TGTGCCAGCAGCTTACGGGGGGGAGCCACTGAAGCTTTCTTT.

J is TRBJ2-7 and V is TRBV10-3; D call uncertain. Per the germline V gene, CDR1 is ENHRY and CDR2 is SYGVKD. The germline V and J ends were trimmed by 5 bases and 3 bases, with 11 bases remaining between them. The CDR3 covers 13 residues. CDR3 region: CAISIRDYYEQYF. CDR3 sequence (DNA): TGTGCCATCAGTATCAGAGATTACTACGAGCAGTACTTC.

This clonotype was recorded only once. The CDR3 bases are TGCAGCGTTGAACAGGACAGTCGGACCTACAATGAGCAGTTCTTC. It specifies CSVEQDSRTYNEQFF. The chain uses TRBV29-1 and TRBJ2-1, with D tentatively TRBD1 (6 bases). Germline CDR1 reads SQVTM; CDR2 reads ANQGSEA. V lost 2 bases, J lost 2 bases, and 13 bases lay in between. The CDR3 is made up of 15 amino acids.

V gene TRBV24-1 combines with J gene TRBJ1-5; D call uncertain. Germline CDR1 is KGHDR and CDR2 is SFDVKD. The CDR3 totals 14 residues. V dropped 6 bases and J dropped 0 bases, with 8 bases sitting between them. The CDR3 protein is CATSSPASNQPQHF. In DNA form, the CDR3 reads TGTGCCACCAGTTCCCCAGCTAGCAATCAGCCCCAGCATTTT.

This clonotype was seen once. J is TRBJ2-1 and V is TRBV11-2, with D perhaps TRBD1 (6 bases). This CDR3 region has 16 residues. Trimming pared 1 base from V and 8 bases from J, leaving 18 bases between. Germline CDR1 is SGHAT and CDR2 is FQNNGV. CDR3 in DNA: TGTGCCAGCAGCTTAGCTAGGATACAGGGAAACGATGAGCAGTTCTTC. This codes for CASSLARIQGNDEQFF.

As for this clonotype: This may come from a read error, since a much larger clone is one base off. The DNA of the CDR3 is TGTGCCAGCAGCCGCATAACAGGGGTGCCCTACGAGCAGTACTTC. It is translated as CASSRITGVPYEQYF. The chain carries TRBV5-5 and TRBJ2-7; TRBD1 agrees at 7 bases. V lost 4 bases to trimming and J lost 2 bases; unmatched junction nucleotides: 9. This CDR3 is built from 15 residues. In germline, CDR1 is SGHKS, CDR2 YYEKEE (reference sequence). The full variable domain, rest sourced from reference TRBV5-5 and TRBJ2-7, is DAGVTQSPTHLIKTRGQQVTLRCSPISGHKSVSWYQQVLGQGPQFIFQYYEKEERGRGNFPDRFSARQFPNYSSELNVNALLLGDSALYLCASSRITGVPYEQYFGPGTRLTVT.

The CDR3 DNA reads as TGTGCCAGCGATACGGGGTTTCAGCCCCAGCATTTT. Amino acid sequence: CASDTGFQPQHF. This chain uses TRBV2 with TRBJ1-5; the D is unclear. Trimming took off 8 bases at V and 6 bases at J, with 11 bases between the two ends. This CDR3 has 12 residues. The germline V gene encodes CDR1 SNHLY and CDR2 FYNNEI.

The rearrangement links TRBV30 to TRBJ2-1, with D perhaps matching TRBD2 (5 bases). The V end was cut by 5 bases, the J end by 8 bases, with 7 bases between. The CDR3 runs 10 residues. Germline assignment: CDR1 GTSNPN and CDR2 SVGIG (reference sequence). The CDR3 nucleotides are TGTGCCTGGGACGGGGATGAGCAGTTCTTC. It translates to CAWDGDEQFF.

This chain links TRBV3-1 with TRBJ2-4; D unresolved. V gave up 1 base and J gave up 15 bases, with 13 bases separating them. The CDR3 loop spans 12 amino acids. From germline, CDR1 is LGHDT and CDR2 YNNKEL (reference sequence). CDR3 loop: CASSQGQYERYF. The CDR3 DNA reads as TGTGCCAGCAGCCAAGGTCAGTACGAGCGGTACTTC.

A note on this clonotype: This may stem from a read error, because a much larger clone lies one nucleotide away. The chain employs TRBV27 and TRBJ2-7; D remains ambiguous. Germline V gene lookup returns CDR1 MNHEY and CDR2 SMNVEV (reference sequence). The CDR3 extends over 14 amino acids. The CDR3 reads CTSSGHQSSYEQYF. The CDR3 coding sequence is TGTACCAGCAGTGGTCACCAGAGCTCCTACGAGCAGTACTTC.